These 20 T cell receptor beta chains originate from one sample sequenced in a study of vaccination and CD4 T cells after COVID-19. Researchers used the Oncomine TCR Beta short-read assay to sequence DNA from cultured CD4+ T cells. MiXCR, run by TCRdb on the PCR reads, gives a single entry per CDR3 protein. The table includes approximately 15,000 distinct CDR3 sequences, around 30% detected once. Their recognized antigens are unknown. Treatment here: approximately 11-day PBMC culture with coronavirus spike peptide pools or control peptides (ViraFEST assay). Sequencing input: cultured CD4+ T cells from blood. The receptors here all came from a human donor with COVID-19.

This chain joins TRBV6-5 and TRBJ2-7; maybe TRBD2 (5 bases). Germline V gene sequence: CDR1 MNHEY, CDR2 SVGAGI. V was clipped by 4 bases and J by 7 bases, with 20 bases between them. CDR3 length: 15 amino acids. CDR3 coding DNA: TGTGCCAGCAGTTCCCGGTCAGCGGTGGGTGGTGAGCAGTACTTC. Protein: CASSSRSAVGGEQYF.

The rearrangement links TRBV6-1 to TRBJ2-3; D remains unclear. There are 12 residues in the CDR3. Germline V lookup: CDR1 MNHNS, CDR2 SASEGT. V shed 8 bases and J shed 0 bases, with 6 bases lying between them. CDR3 in amino acids: CASATSTDTQYF. CDR3 DNA sequence: TGTGCCAGCGCCACGAGCACAGATACGCAGTATTTT.

The genes are TRBV27 and TRBJ1-6; D possibly corresponds to TRBD1 (6 bases). V was shortened by 2 bases and J by 10 bases, with 15 bases between the two germline ends. CDR1 is MNHEY and CDR2 is SMNVEV in the germline V gene (reference sequence). The length of the CDR3 is 15 residues. The CDR3 nucleotides are TGTGCCAGCAGTTTACGTATAGGGGGACGATCACCCCTCCACTTT. Its protein product is CASSLRIGGRSPLHF.

In this sample, this clonotype is medium-sized. The chain joins TRBV6-1 to TRBJ1-1, with 9 positions matching TRBD1. The germline V gene encodes CDR1 MNHNS and CDR2 SASEGT. Losses at the gene ends were 6 bases for V and 4 bases for J; bases not matched to a gene: 9. The CDR3 loop spans 15 amino acids. This chain's CDR3 is CASSQDRGWVTEAFF. In DNA, the CDR3 is TGTGCCAGCAGCCAGGACAGGGGATGGGTCACTGAAGCTTTCTTT.

This clonotype came up a few times. This chain joins TRBV6-1 and TRBJ1-5; 8 bases are a match to TRBD1. The CDR3 runs to 16 residues. The V gene's germline CDR1 is MNHNS and CDR2 SASEGT. After removal of 6 bases from V and 5 bases from J, the junction contained 12 bases not matched to a gene. CDR3 in amino acids: CASRSSGQGRHQPQHF. Here the CDR3 DNA reads TGTGCCAGCAGGAGTAGCGGACAGGGACGGCATCAGCCCCAGCATTTT.

This clonotype rates as medium-sized. The chain joins TRBV7-6 to TRBJ2-5, with D perhaps matching TRBD2 (6 bases). V was pared by 7 bases and J by 5 bases, with 14 bases between. The germline V gene encodes CDR1 SGHVS and CDR2 FNYEAQ. There are 13 residues in the CDR3. CDR3 region: CASTLAGRETQYF. In nucleotides, the CDR3 is TGTGCCAGCACCCTGGCGGGGAGGGAGACCCAGTACTTC.

The chain links TRBV5-4 to TRBJ1-1, with D possibly matching TRBD1 (5 bases). The ends were cut back, 3 bases at V and 4 bases at J, with 13 bases in the middle. The germline V gene encodes CDR1 SGHNT and CDR2 YYREEE (reference sequence). The CDR3 has 14 amino acids. The DNA for the CDR3 is TGTGCCAGCAGCTCCCCCGGGACGGTCACTGAAGCTTTCTTT. This translates into CASSSPGTVTEAFF.

This clonotype has just a few counts. The J gene is TRBJ2-5, the V gene TRBV5-4, with D unclear. V gave up 4 bases and J gave up 5 bases, with 9 bases separating them. CDR1 is SGHNT, CDR2 YYREEE, per germline (reference sequence). The CDR3 sequence is 12 residues long. Written as DNA, the CDR3 is TGTGCCAGCAGCCTGGGTTTGGAGACCCAGTACTTC. Its protein is CASSLGLETQYF.

The CDR3 is CASRELAGGSGETQYF. CDR3 nucleotide sequence: TGTGCCAGCAGGGAACTAGCGGGGGGGTCCGGGGAGACCCAGTACTTC. The V and J genes are TRBV2 and TRBJ2-5; 13 positions agree with TRBD2. Germline values: CDR1 SNHLY, CDR2 FYNNEI. The J segment lost 5 bases and the V segment lost 6 bases, leaving 9 bases of the junction unmatched. This CDR3 region has 16 residues.

The chain combines TRBV11-2 with TRBJ2-3; D gene unclear. V was pared by 2 bases and J by 2 bases, with 8 bases between. In germline, CDR1 is SGHAT, CDR2 FQNNGV. The CDR3 contains 14 residues. The CDR3 sequence: CASSLSGHTDTQYF. As DNA, the CDR3 is TGTGCCAGCAGCTTATCTGGCCACACAGATACGCAGTATTTT.

V usage is TRBV12-3 or TRBV12-4 and J usage is TRBJ1-1, with no clear D. V lost 6 bases and J lost 1, with 12 bases in between. CDR3 length: 14 residues. The chain's CDR3 is CASRRAGENTEAFF. The CDR3 DNA reads TGTGCCAGCAGAAGGGCGGGCGAGAACACTGAAGCTTTCTTT.

The chain joins TRBV10-3 to TRBJ1-4, with a weak D call TRBD1 (6 bases). In germline, CDR1 is ENHRY, CDR2 SYGVKD. This CDR3 region has 14 residues. V lost 3 bases and J lost 5, with 10 bases in between. CDR3 coding DNA: TGTGCCATCAGTGAATCAGGGGAAAATGAAAAACTGTTTTTT. Amino acid sequence: CAISESGENEKLFF.

The chain is built from TRBV30 and TRBJ1-1; D uncertain. CDR1 is GTSNPN, CDR2 SVGIG, per germline (reference sequence). The CDR3 contains 14 residues. V was pared by 2 bases and J by 1 base, with 11 bases between. CDR3: CAWSRVGGNTEAFF. CDR3 bases: TGTGCCTGGAGTAGAGTTGGTGGGAACACTGAAGCTTTCTTT.

The J gene is TRBJ1-1, the V gene TRBV5-1; the D gene is possibly TRBD1 (5 bases). This CDR3 has 13 amino acids. Per germline, CDR1 SGHRS and CDR2 YFSETQ. V was trimmed by 3 bases and J by 2 bases, leaving 8 bases between them. For the CDR3, the DNA is TGCGCCAGCAGCTCGGGGGACAACACTGAAGCTTTCTTT. The encoded protein is CASSSGDNTEAFF. Filled out from reference TRBV5-1 and TRBJ1-1, the complete variable domain reads KAGVTQTPRYLIKTRGQQVTLSCSPISGHRSVSWYQQTPGQGLQFLFEYFSETQRNKGNFPGRFSGRQFSNSRSEMNVSTLELGDSALYLCASSSGDNTEAFFGQGTRLTVV.

The rearrangement uses TRBV6-5 and TRBJ2-3; the D gene is possibly TRBD2 (5 bases). This CDR3 has 13 amino acids. Germline values: CDR1 MNHEY, CDR2 SVGAGI. Trimming stripped 2 bases from V and 3 bases from J, with 6 bases between. CDR3 residues: CASSYPGTDTQYF. CDR3 DNA: TGTGCCAGCAGTTACCCGGGGACAGATACGCAGTATTTT.

In its sample, this clonotype was seen a few times. This chain connects TRBV5-1 to TRBJ2-3, with 7 positions matching TRBD2. The CDR3 contains 13 residues. Germline loops: CDR1 SGHRS, CDR2 YFSETQ. V lost 4 bases and J lost 5; bases outside the gene matches: 4. The DNA of the CDR3 is TGCGCCAGCAGCAACCGGGGGGTAGATACGCAGTATTTT. Its translation: CASSNRGVDTQYF.

This clonotype was counted only a few times. The V call is TRBV20-1, the J call TRBJ2-3; 11 bases align to TRBD2. V lost 6 bases to trimming and J lost 7 bases; unmatched junction nucleotides: 12. This CDR3 has 15 amino acids. Germline V CDR1 and CDR2: DFQATT, SNEGSKA (reference sequence). CDR3 nucleotide sequence: TGCAGTGCCGCCGGGACTAGCGGCCGTTCGAATACGCAGTATTTT. The encoded protein is CSAAGTSGRSNTQYF.

The CDR3 here is CASSVTGGDYNEQFF. In DNA, the CDR3 is TGCGCCAGCAGTGTTACAGGGGGGGACTACAATGAGCAGTTCTTC. The chain recombines TRBV10-1 with TRBJ2-1, with D possibly being TRBD1 (8 bases). Germline V gene sequence: CDR1 WNHNN, CDR2 SYGVQD (reference sequence). CDR3 length: 15 amino acids. Trimming shortened V by 4 bases and J by 3 bases, and 13 bases separated the two germline ends.

This clonotype was seen a handful of times. The chain uses TRBV5-1 and TRBJ2-5; 7 bases align to TRBD1. This CDR3 has 17 residues. V trimming: 6 bases; J trimming: 2 bases; junction bases outside the gene matches: 16. The V gene's germline CDR1 is SGHRS and CDR2 YFSETQ. The DNA for the CDR3 is TGCGCCAGCAAAAGGGCGGGCAGGGGGTCACTTCAAGAGACCCAGTACTTC. Translating it yields CASKRAGRGSLQETQYF.

The chain is built from TRBV19 and TRBJ2-3; 8 bases are a match to TRBD2. V trimming: 5 bases; J trimming: 3 bases; junction bases outside the gene matches: 10. CDR3 size: 16 residues. CDR1 and CDR2 (germline): LNHDA, SQIVND (reference sequence). CDR3 amino acids: CASSPTLAGTTDTQYF. The CDR3 DNA sequence: TGTGCCAGTAGTCCAACCTTAGCGGGGACTACAGATACGCAGTATTTT.